The rows below give T cell receptor beta chains drawn from one sample of a study of beta chain features in type 1 diabetes. Method: immunoSEQ multiplex PCR; TCRdb's copy keeps in-frame clones and lacks some. Among fewer than 150,000 clones listed, less than 8.5% were seen once. The sample taken for sequencing was central memory CD4+ T cells from blood. The receptors shown here come from a woman aged 25 to 45 in good health. The CDR3 runs from the conserved cysteine through the conserved F or W. D genes are given only for firm matches. Only some rows state a clone size, as once, few, many or a class for expanded clones.

-	TRBV4-2	TRBJ2-1	many	TGTGCCAGCAGCCAAGAGGCCGACACAGGCGGGTTCTTC	CASSQEADTGGFF
-	TRBV29-1	TRBJ2-7	many	TGCAGCGTTGAAGGACTACCTCAGGGAGGCGACGAGCAGTACTTC	CSVEGLPQGGDEQYF
-	TRBV7-2	TRBJ1-5	few	TGTGCCAGCAGCTTAGACGGGAAGGGGCCCCAGCATTTT	CASSLDGKGPQHF
TRBD1	TRBV7-9	TRBJ1-2	few	TGTGCCAGCAGCTTAGGAGGACAGGTTAAGGGCTACACCTTC	CASSLGGQVKGYTF
-	TRBV6-8	TRBJ1-1	few	TGTGCCAGCAGTTACGGGGCGGCCCGCACTGAAGCTTTCTTT	CASSYGAARTEAFF
-	TRBV7-2	TRBJ2-7	few	TGTGCCAGCAGCTTAATGGTCGGGAATCCTTCCTACGAGCAGTACTTC	CASSLMVGNPSYEQYF
TRBD1	TRBV6-1	TRBJ1-1	many	TGTGCCAGCAGCGGGACAGGGCGCACTGAAGCTTTCTTT	CASSGTGRTEAFF
TRBD2	TRBV7-2	TRBJ2-7	-	TGTGCCAGCAGCATGGGAGGCGGGAGGGTCTACGAGCAGTACTTC	CASSMGGGRVYEQYF
-	TRBV5-1	TRBJ1-1	-	TGCGCCAGCAGTTCGCTTACAGGGAGGAACACTGAAGCTTTCTTT	CASSSLTGRNTEAFF
-	TRBV7-2	TRBJ2-3	-	TGTGCCAGCAGCTCCCCCGGTCGTCGGGATACGCAGTATTTT	CASSSPGRRDTQYF
TRBD2	TRBV11-3	TRBJ2-1	-	TGTGCCAGCAGCTTAGCGGGTCTAGCGGCCAATGAGCAGTTCTTC	CASSLAGLAANEQFF
-	TRBV11-2	TRBJ1-1	few	TGTGCCAGCAGCTACGGCACTGAAGCTTTCTTT	CASSYGTEAFF
TRBD1	TRBV2	TRBJ2-2	few	TGTGCCAGCAGCGAGGGACAGGGAGGTTTTACCGGGGAGCTGTTTTTT	CASSEGQGGFTGELFF
-	TRBV7-3	TRBJ2-2	few	TGTGCCAGCAGCTTAAGCCTAGCCGGGGGGGAGCTGTTTTTT	CASSLSLAGGELFF
-	TRBV7-9	TRBJ2-7	-	TGTGCCAGCAGCTTAGATCGGGGGCAGTACTTC	CASSLDRGQYF
TRBD1	TRBV6-6	TRBJ2-5	-	TGTGCCAGCAGTTCCGGGACAGTGTTTCAGACCCAGTACTTC	CASSSGTVFQTQYF
-	TRBV5-1	TRBJ2-2	few	TGCGCCAGCAGCTGGAGAGGACAGCTGAACACCGGGGAGCTGTTTTTT	CASSWRGQLNTGELFF
-	TRBV7-9	TRBJ2-7	many	TGTGCCAGCAGCACGGAGGGTGGCTCCTACGAGCAGTACTTC	CASSTEGGSYEQYF
-	TRBV7-9	TRBJ2-7	-	TGTGCCAGCAGCTTAGCGCCTAGCTTCGATGGTTCCTACGAGCAGTACTTC	CASSLAPSFDGSYEQYF
-	TRBV19	TRBJ1-3	-	TGTGCCAGCCGACAGTCTCCTGGAAACACCATATATTTT	CASRQSPGNTIYF
-	TRBV28	TRBJ1-1	few	TGTGCCAGCAGTTCCACTGAACAGGATGCTTTCTTT	CASSSTEQDAFF
-	TRBV5-4	TRBJ2-1	-	TGCGCCAGCAGCCAAGCCTGGGGCTATGAGCAGTTCTTC	CASSQAWGYEQFF
TRBD2	TRBV4-2	TRBJ2-1	-	TGTGCCAGCAGCCAATTTAGCGGGAGGGCCGATGTTGAGCAGTTCTTC	CASSQFSGRADVEQFF
-	TRBV13	TRBJ2-6	-	TGTGCCAGCAGCTTAGGCCCGAGCTCTGGGGCCAACGTCCTGACTTTC	CASSLGPSSGANVLTF
-	TRBV7-8	TRBJ2-7	-	TGTGCCAGCAGCTTAGAGGGGGCCTACGAGCAGTACTTC	CASSLEGAYEQYF
TRBD1	TRBV29-1	TRBJ1-2	few	TGCAGCGTTTCACAGGGGGGATCGTTC	CSVSQGGSF
TRBD2	TRBV4-3	TRBJ2-5	-	TGCGCCAGCAGCCAAGCTAGCGGGAGATGGGAGACCCAGTACTTC	CASSQASGRWETQYF
TRBD1	TRBV4-2	TRBJ1-2	few	TGTGCCAGCAGCCAAGAAGGACAGGGAGACGGTGGCTACACCTTC	CASSQEGQGDGGYTF
TRBD1	TRBV4-3	TRBJ2-1	many	TGCGCCAGCAGCCAAGGGGCCGGACAGGGAGGATTTGAGCAGTTCTTC	CASSQGAGQGGFEQFF
TRBD1	TRBV7-2	TRBJ1-3	-	TGTGCCAGCAGCTTTAGGGGGACAGGGGACAGAAACACCATATATTTT	CASSFRGTGDRNTIYF
-	TRBV6-5	TRBJ1-2	-	TGTGCCAGCAGCTCCTTGAGCGGGGGTAACTATGGCTACACCTTC	CASSSLSGGNYGYTF
TRBD1	TRBV18	TRBJ1-1	few	TGTGCCAGCTCACCGACAGGGGTGAACACTGAAGCTTTCTTT	CASSPTGVNTEAFF
-	TRBV28	TRBJ2-2	few	TGTGCCAGCAGTCCACCTACGGGTCAGAACACCGGGGAGCTGTTTTTT	CASSPPTGQNTGELFF